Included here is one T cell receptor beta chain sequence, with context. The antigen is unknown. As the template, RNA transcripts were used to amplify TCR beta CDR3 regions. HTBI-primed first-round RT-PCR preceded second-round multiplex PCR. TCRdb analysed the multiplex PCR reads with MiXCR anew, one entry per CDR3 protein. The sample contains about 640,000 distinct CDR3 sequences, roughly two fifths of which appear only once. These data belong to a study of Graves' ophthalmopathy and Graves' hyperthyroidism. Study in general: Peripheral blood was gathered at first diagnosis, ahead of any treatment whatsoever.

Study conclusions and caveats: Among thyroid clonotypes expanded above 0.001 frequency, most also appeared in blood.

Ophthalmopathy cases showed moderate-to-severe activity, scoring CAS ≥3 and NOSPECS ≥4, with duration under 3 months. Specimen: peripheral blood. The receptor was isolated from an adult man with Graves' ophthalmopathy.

As DNA, the CDR3 is TGTGCCAGCTCACCTATGCAGGGGGCCATAAATGAAAAACTGTTTTTT. Its translation: CASSPMQGAINEKLFF. The rearrangement joins TRBV2 to TRBJ1-4; 8 nucleotides match TRBD1. The CDR3 sequence is 16 residues long. Looked up from germline, CDR1 is SNHLY and CDR2 is FYNNEI. With 8 bases clipped from V and 5 bases from J, the junction kept 13 bases outside the gene matches.